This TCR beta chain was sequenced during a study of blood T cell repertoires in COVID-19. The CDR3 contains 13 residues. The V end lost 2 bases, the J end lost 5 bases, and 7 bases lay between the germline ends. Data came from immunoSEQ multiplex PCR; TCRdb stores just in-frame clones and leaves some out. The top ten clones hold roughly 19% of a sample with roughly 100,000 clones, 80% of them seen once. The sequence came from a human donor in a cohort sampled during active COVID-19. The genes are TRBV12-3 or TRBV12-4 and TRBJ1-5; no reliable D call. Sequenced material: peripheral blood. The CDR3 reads CASSLRGDQPQHF. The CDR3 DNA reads TGTGCCAGCAGTTTACGGGGAGATCAGCCCCAGCATTTT.